The next 18 T cell receptor beta chains were all read from a single sample in a study of spatial heterogeneity in lung cancer (dated by TCRdb to the late 2010s). The library was generated by 5' RACE. TCRdb shows the sequencer as NextSeq 500. The raw public reads went through TCRdb reprocessing: fastp at Q25, MiXCR clone calling, in-frame beta chains kept. Every distinct CDR3 protein forms one entry, paired with its most common genes and DNA. Recorded for this sample are fewer than 20,000 distinct CDR3 sequences; under 20% of them occurred a single time. The ten largest clones take up over 12% of the sample. The sample's time point label is to be understood as: sample taken at primary tumor resection. For TCR sequencing, whole RNA was extracted from tumor and nontumor lung tissue, or from cryopreserved PBMC samples, and no cell sorting was done. Sequences were derived from PBMCs, sampled at surgery. All receptors come from a male donor with early-stage non-small cell lung cancer.

The CDR3 DNA reads as TGTGCCATCGGGGGACAGCCGAACACTGAAGCTTTCTTT. Translating gives CAIGGQPNTEAFF. The chain uses TRBV10-3 and TRBJ1-1; 7 bases line up with TRBD1. Germline V CDR1 and CDR2: ENHRY, SYGVKD. The CDR3 runs 13 residues. Trimming took 8 bases from V and 1 from J; bases not matched to a gene: 4.

Turning to this clonotype: A single base separates this from a much larger clone, so it may be a read error. The chain employs TRBV10-3 and TRBJ2-2, with D perhaps matching TRBD1 or TRBD2 (5 bases each). Deletions cut 8 bases from V and 3 bases from J, with 16 bases between. CDR1 is ENHRY, CDR2 SYGVKD, per germline. This CDR3 spans 15 amino acids. CDR3: CAILTQGDDTGELFF. In nucleotides, the CDR3 is TGTGCCATCCTGACCCAAGGGGACGACACCGGGGAGCTGTTTTTT.

This clonotype occurred many times. The V and J genes are TRBV6-1 and TRBJ2-3, with 11 bases aligning to TRBD2. The CDR3 spans 18 residues. V was pared by 3 bases and J by 5 bases, with 13 bases of the junction left unmatched. Germline V CDR1 and CDR2: MNHNS, SASEGT. CDR3 loop: CASSEAVAGGPVGDTQYF. The DNA of the CDR3 is TGTGCCAGCAGTGAGGCAGTAGCGGGGGGGCCGGTGGGAGATACGCAGTATTTT.

The chain is built from TRBV6-5 and TRBJ2-3; the match to TRBD2 covers 11 bases. This CDR3 is 16 amino acids long. Trimming cost V 0 bases and J 3 bases; bases outside gene matches: 2. The germline V gene has CDR1 MNHEY and CDR2 SVGAGI. The DNA for the CDR3 is TGTGCCAGCAGTTACTCGACTAGCGGGGTTACAGATACGCAGTATTTT. It specifies CASSYSTSGVTDTQYF.

This clonotype is medium-sized in the sample. The chain recombines TRBV20-1 with TRBJ2-1, with TRBD2 identical over 7 bases. The V gene's germline CDR1 is DFQATT and CDR2 SNEGSKA (reference sequence). The CDR3 loop spans 15 amino acids. Unmatched junction bases numbered 11, after V lost 3 bases and J lost 6 bases. CDR3: CSASPSGARTNEQFF. In DNA, the CDR3 is TGCAGTGCTAGCCCGAGCGGGGCACGCACCAATGAGCAGTTCTTC.

As for this clonotype: A read error may be the cause here, since a much bigger clone is one base away. The chain is built from TRBV7-3 and TRBJ2-5; D unclear. The germline V gene encodes CDR1 SGHTA and CDR2 FQGTGA. The CDR3 runs 13 residues. The ends were cut back, 3 bases at V and 3 bases at J, with 8 bases in the middle. CDR3 loop: CASSLFVKETQYF. The CDR3 DNA sequence: TGTGCCAGCAGCTTGTTTGTAAAAGAGACCCAGTACTTC. Looking up the rest from reference TRBV7-3 and TRBJ2-5 gives the full variable domain: GAGVSQTPSNKVTEKGKYVELRCDPISGHTALYWYRQSLGQGPEFLIYFQGTGAADDSGLPNDRFFAVRPEGSVSTLKIQRTERGDSAVYLCASSLFVKETQYFGPGTRLLVL.

This chain joins TRBV7-2 and TRBJ2-2; 9 nucleotides line up with TRBD1. The CDR3 length is 15 residues. The germline V gene has CDR1 SGHTA and CDR2 FQGNSA. After removal of 3 bases from V and 4 bases from J, the junction contained 3 bases not matched to a gene. CDR3 bases: TGTGCCAGCAGCTTTCAACAGGGGGCCACCGGGGAGCTGTTTTTT. This sequence encodes CASSFQQGATGELFF.

The chain is built from TRBV7-9 and TRBJ2-7; 9 bases align to TRBD1. V shed 1 base and J 1 base; nucleotides not matched to a gene: 5. CDR1 SEHNR and CDR2 FQNEAQ come from the germline V gene (reference sequence). The CDR3 covers 16 residues. The chain's CDR3 is CASSLVPGTGSYEQYF. CDR3 bases: TGTGCCAGCAGCTTAGTCCCCGGGACAGGGTCCTACGAGCAGTACTTC.

The rearrangement links TRBV2 to TRBJ2-1; 15 bases are a match to TRBD2. This CDR3 region has 15 residues. With 6 bases clipped from V and 9 bases from J, the junction kept 6 bases outside the gene matches. Germline V lookup: CDR1 SNHLY, CDR2 FYNNEI. The DNA of the CDR3 is TGTGCCAGCAGCTCCGGACTAGCGGGGGGGCCTGAGCAGTTCTTC. This codes for CASSSGLAGGPEQFF.

A few counts support this clonotype. The chain employs TRBV5-1 and TRBJ2-7, with TRBD2 matching 7 bases. V trimming: 3 bases; J trimming: 3 bases; junction bases outside the gene matches: 6. The V gene's germline CDR1 is SGHRS and CDR2 YFSETQ. This CDR3 contains 14 residues. CDR3 region: CASSYGGGGYEQYF. CDR3 coding DNA: TGCGCCAGCAGCTACGGCGGGGGAGGCTACGAGCAGTACTTC.

Many counts were recorded for this clonotype. The chain combines TRBV11-2 with TRBJ2-1, with D hard to call. CDR1 and CDR2 from the germline V gene are SGHAT and FQNNGV. V was cut by 5 bases and J by 4 bases, with 15 bases left in between. The CDR3 spans 15 residues. Here the CDR3 DNA reads TGTGCCAGCAGCAAAGAGACTCAGCTATACAATGAGCAGTTCTTC. Amino acids: CASSKETQLYNEQFF.

This clonotype is judged medium-sized (0.01 to 0.1%). The chain employs TRBV27 and TRBJ2-3; D uncertain. Trimming took off 8 bases at V and 2 bases at J, with 5 bases between the two ends. This CDR3 is built from 11 residues. In germline, CDR1 is MNHEY, CDR2 SMNVEV (reference sequence). CDR3 amino acids: CASRVTDTQYF. The CDR3 nucleotides are TGTGCCAGCCGAGTCACAGATACGCAGTATTTT.

This clonotype was counted only a few times. This sequence joins TRBV19 and TRBJ2-7; D might be TRBD1 (5 bases). The V end was cut by 3 bases, the J end by 2 bases, with 14 bases between. CDR1 is LNHDA and CDR2 is SQIVND in the germline V gene (reference sequence). The CDR3 totals 15 residues. DNA of the CDR3: TGTGCCAGTAGTATGGTGGCTGGGGCTGCCTACGAGCAGTACTTC. Translating gives CASSMVAGAAYEQYF.

The rearrangement uses TRBV10-1 and TRBJ2-3; no clear D. Between the trimmed V and J ends, which lost 2 bases and 0 bases, there was a span of 12 bases. The CDR3 loop spans 16 amino acids. Germline V gives CDR1 WNHNN, CDR2 SYGVQD (reference sequence). DNA for the CDR3: TGCGCCAGCAGTGAGGGGGTCAGGCTTAGCACAGATACGCAGTATTTT. Protein: CASSEGVRLSTDTQYF.

This clonotype was seen more than once but under ten times. This chain uses TRBV5-1 with TRBJ2-5, with no clear D. V dropped 0 bases and J dropped 3 bases, with 9 bases sitting between them. This CDR3 has 14 residues. CDR1 SGHRS and CDR2 YFSETQ come from the germline V gene. In DNA form, the CDR3 reads TGCGCCAGCAGCTTGGTGGGGTACGAAGAGACCCAGTACTTC. Translating gives CASSLVGYEETQYF.

The chain recombines TRBV20-1 with TRBJ2-5; D not certain. The germline V and J ends were trimmed by 4 bases and 5 bases, with 8 bases remaining between them. CDR3 length: 11 amino acids. Germline V gene data show CDR1 as DFQATT and CDR2 as SNEGSKA (reference sequence). As DNA, the CDR3 is TGCAGTGCTATCTTTGGGGAGACCCAGTACTTC. The encoded protein is CSAIFGETQYF.

The rearrangement uses TRBV5-1 and TRBJ2-3; a possible D gene is TRBD2 (7 bases). The CDR3 has 15 amino acids. Trimming pared 2 bases from V and 2 bases from J, leaving 12 bases between. CDR1 and CDR2 from the germline V gene are SGHRS and YFSETQ. The DNA for the CDR3 is TGCGCCAGCAGCTTAGGAGGGGGGGCCACAGATACGCAGTATTTT. Residues: CASSLGGGATDTQYF.

J is TRBJ2-7 and V is TRBV5-1, with D maybe TRBD2 (7 bases). Trimming cost V 2 bases and J 1 base, with 10 bases left between them. CDR3 length equals 14 residues. Germline CDR1 is SGHRS and CDR2 is YFSETQ. DNA of the CDR3: TGCGCCAGCAGCTTTGGGGGGGCGTCCTACGAGCAGTACTTC. It is translated as CASSFGGASYEQYF.